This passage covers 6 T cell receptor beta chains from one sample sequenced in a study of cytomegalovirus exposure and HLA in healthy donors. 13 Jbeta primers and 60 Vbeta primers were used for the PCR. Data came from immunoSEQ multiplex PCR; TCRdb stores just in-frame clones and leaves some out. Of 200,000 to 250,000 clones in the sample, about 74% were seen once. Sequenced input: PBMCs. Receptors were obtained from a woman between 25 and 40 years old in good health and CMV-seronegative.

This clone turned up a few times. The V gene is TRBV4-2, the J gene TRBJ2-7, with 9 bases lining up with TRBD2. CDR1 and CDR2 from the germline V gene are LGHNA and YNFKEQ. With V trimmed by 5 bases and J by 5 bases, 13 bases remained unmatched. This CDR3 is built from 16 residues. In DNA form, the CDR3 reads TGTGCCAGCAGCGATCTAGCGGGAAGAGTTGTACACGAGCAGTACTTC. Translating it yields CASSDLAGRVVHEQYF.

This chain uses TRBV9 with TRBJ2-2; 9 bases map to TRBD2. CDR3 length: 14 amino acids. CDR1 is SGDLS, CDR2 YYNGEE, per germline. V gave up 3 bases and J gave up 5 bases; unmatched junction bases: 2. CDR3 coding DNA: TGTGCCAGCAGCGGGCGGGAGGGTACCGGGGAGCTGTTTTTT. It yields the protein CASSGREGTGELFF. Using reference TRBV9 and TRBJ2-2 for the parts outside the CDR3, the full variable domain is DSGVTQTPKHLITATGQRVTLRCSPRSGDLSVYWYQQSLDQGLQFLIQYYNGEERAKGNILERFSAQQFPDLHSELNLSSLELGDSALYFCASSGREGTGELFFGEGSRLTVL.

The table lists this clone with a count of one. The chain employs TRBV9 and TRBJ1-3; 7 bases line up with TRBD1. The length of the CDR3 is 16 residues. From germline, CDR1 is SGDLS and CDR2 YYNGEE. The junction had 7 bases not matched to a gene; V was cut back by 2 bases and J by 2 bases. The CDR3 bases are TGTGCCAGCAGCGTTGGGGCAGGGACAGCTGGAAACACCATATATTTT. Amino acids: CASSVGAGTAGNTIYF.

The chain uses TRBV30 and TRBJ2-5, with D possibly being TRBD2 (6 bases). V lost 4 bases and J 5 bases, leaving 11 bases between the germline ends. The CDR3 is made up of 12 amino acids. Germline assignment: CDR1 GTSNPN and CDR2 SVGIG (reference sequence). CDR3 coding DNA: TGTGCCTGGAAGGGAGGTGGGGAGACCCAGTACTTC. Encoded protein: CAWKGGGETQYF.

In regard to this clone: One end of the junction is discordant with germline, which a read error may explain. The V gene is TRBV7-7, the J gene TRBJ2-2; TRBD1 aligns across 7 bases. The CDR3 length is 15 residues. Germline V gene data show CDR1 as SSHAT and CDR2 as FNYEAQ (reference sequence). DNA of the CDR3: TGTGCTAGCAGCTCCCTCCGACAGGGCACCGGGGAGCTGTTTTTT. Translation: CASSSLRQGTGELFF.

The CDR3: CAITEGLERGRTSYNEQFF. The CDR3 bases are TGTGCCATCACTGAAGGATTGGAGCGGGGGAGGACTTCCTACAATGAGCAGTTCTTC. V usage is TRBV10-3 and J usage is TRBJ2-1; TRBD2 matches 8 bases. Per germline, CDR1 ENHRY and CDR2 SYGVKD. The CDR3 is 19 residues long. V dropped 7 bases and J dropped 1; count of bases not matched to a gene: 18.